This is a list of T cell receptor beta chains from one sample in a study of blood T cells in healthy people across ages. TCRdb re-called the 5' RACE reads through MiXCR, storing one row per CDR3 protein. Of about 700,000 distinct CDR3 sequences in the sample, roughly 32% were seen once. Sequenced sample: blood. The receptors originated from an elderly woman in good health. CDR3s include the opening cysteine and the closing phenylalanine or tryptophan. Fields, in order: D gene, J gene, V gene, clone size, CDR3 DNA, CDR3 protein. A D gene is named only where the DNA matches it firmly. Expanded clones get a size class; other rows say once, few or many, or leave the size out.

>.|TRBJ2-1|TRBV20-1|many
TGCAGTGCTTTCATCTACAATGAGCAGTTCTTC
CSAFIYNEQFF
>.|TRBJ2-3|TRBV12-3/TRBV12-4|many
TGTGCCAGCAGTTTAGGCGGGGACGCAGATACGCAGTATTTT
CASSLGGDADTQYF
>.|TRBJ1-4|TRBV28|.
TGTGCCAGCCTTAGACGGACTAATGAAAAACTGTTTTTT
CASLRRTNEKLFF
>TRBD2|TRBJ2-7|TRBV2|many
TGTGCCAGCAAACGGACTAGCAACTACGAGCAGTACTTC
CASKRTSNYEQYF
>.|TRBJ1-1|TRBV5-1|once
TGCGCCAGCAGCGCGGGCAGCCACACTGAAGCTTTCTTT
CASSAGSHTEAFF
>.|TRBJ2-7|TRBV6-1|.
TGTGCCAGCAGTGAATCCGGGGCAGGGTATTCCGGCTACGAGCAGTACTTC
CASSESGAGYSGYEQYF
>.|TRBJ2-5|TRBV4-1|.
TGCGCCAGCAGCCAAGACGGGGAGACGGCCCAGTACTTC
CASSQDGETAQYF
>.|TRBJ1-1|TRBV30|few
TGTGCCTTCCTTGGGGGGGGGACCTTCACTGAAGCTTTCTTT
CAFLGGGTFTEAFF
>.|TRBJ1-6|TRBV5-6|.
TGTGCCAGCAGCTTGAAGGCAGGGAATTCACCCCTCCACTTT
CASSLKAGNSPLHF
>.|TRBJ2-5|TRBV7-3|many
TGTGCCAGCAGCTTAGTTGGGGGCCGATCTGAGACCCAGTACTTC
CASSLVGGRSETQYF
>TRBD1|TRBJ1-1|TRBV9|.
TGTGCCAGCAGCGTCGTTGACAGGGTCACTGAAGCTTTCTTT
CASSVVDRVTEAFF
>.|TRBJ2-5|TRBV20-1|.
TGCAGTGCCCCGCTCGTCGAGACCCAGTACTTC
CSAPLVETQYF
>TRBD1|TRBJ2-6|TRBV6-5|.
TGTGCCAGCAGTTACCGGACAGGGGTTACAACTGGGGCCAACGTCCTGACTTTC
CASSYRTGVTTGANVLTF
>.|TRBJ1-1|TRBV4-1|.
TGCGCCAGCAGCCCCTGGTCGGTAACGAACACTGAAGCTTTCTTT
CASSPWSVTNTEAFF
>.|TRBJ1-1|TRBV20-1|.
TGCAGTGCTAGAGTAGGAGGGGGTGGGTCCACTGAAGCTTTCTTT
CSARVGGGGSTEAFF
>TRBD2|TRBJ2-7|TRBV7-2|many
TGTGCCAGCAGCTTAAAACGGGGGGTCCACGAGCAGTACTTC
CASSLKRGVHEQYF
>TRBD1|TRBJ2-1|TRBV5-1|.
TGCGCCAGCAGCCCACGATTCGGGACAGCCGAGCAGTTCTTC
CASSPRFGTAEQFF
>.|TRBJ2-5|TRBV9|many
TGTGCCAGCAGCCCCCGGGACTTGTACCAAGAGACCCAGTACTTC
CASSPRDLYQETQYF
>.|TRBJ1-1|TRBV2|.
TGTGCCAGCAGTGAAGCGGGCAGGGGCGTTGAAGCTTTCTTT
CASSEAGRGVEAFF
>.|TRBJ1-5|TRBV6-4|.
TGTGCCAGCAGTGTGGAGGGGACGGGCAATCAGCCCCAGCATTTT
CASSVEGTGNQPQHF
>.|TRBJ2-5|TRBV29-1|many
TGCAGCGTTGGTAGTAGAGGACCCCAAGAGACCCAGTACTTC
CSVGSRGPQETQYF
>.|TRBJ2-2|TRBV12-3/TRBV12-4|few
TGTGCCAGCAGCCGGGTCAGATTCGGGGAGCTGTTTTTT
CASSRVRFGELFF
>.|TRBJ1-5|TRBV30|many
TGTGCCTGGAGCGGTGGTGGGAATCAGCCCCAGCATTTT
CAWSGGGNQPQHF
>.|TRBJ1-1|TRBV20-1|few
TGCAGTGCTAGAGTTGGGGGGAGGAATGAAGCTTTCTTT
CSARVGGRNEAFF
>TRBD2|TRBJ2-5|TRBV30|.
TGTGCCTGGAGTTCACTAGCGAGGCAAGAGACCCAGTACTTC
CAWSSLARQETQYF
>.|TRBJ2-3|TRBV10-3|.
TGTGCCATCGGAGAAGCAGATACGCAGTATTTT
CAIGEADTQYF
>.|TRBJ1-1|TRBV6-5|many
TGTGCCAGCAGTTACAGCAGGACTCACTTGAGGACTGAAGCTTTCTTT
CASSYSRTHLRTEAFF
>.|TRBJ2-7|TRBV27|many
TGTGCCAGCAGCAGGACGAGGACTTACGAGCAGTACTTC
CASSRTRTYEQYF